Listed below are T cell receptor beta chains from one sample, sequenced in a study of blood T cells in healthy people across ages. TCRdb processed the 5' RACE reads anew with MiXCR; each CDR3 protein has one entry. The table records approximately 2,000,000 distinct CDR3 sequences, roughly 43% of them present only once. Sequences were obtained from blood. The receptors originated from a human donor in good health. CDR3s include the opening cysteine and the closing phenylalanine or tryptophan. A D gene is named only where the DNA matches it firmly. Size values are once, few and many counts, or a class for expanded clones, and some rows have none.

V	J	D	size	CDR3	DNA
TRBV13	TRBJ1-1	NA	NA	CASSARLDGNTEAFF	TGTGCCAGCAGCGCCCGCCTGGACGGGAACACTGAAGCTTTCTTT
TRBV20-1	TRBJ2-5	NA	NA	CSARDMQLQETQYF	TGCAGTGCTAGAGATATGCAGCTACAAGAGACCCAGTACTTC
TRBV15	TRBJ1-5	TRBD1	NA	CATSRGPQGSRPQHF	TGTGCCACCAGCAGAGGCCCACAGGGGTCAAGGCCCCAGCATTTT
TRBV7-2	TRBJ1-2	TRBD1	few	CASRHPGQGYNYGYTF	TGTGCCAGCAGGCATCCGGGACAGGGTTACAACTATGGCTACACCTTC
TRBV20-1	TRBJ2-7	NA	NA	CSASLHGTYEQYF	TGCAGTGCTAGTTTACACGGGACCTACGAGCAGTACTTC
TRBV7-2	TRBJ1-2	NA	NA	CASSMQHYGYTF	TGTGCCAGCAGTATGCAGCACTATGGCTACACCTTC
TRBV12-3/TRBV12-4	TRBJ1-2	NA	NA	CASSLRTDYGCTF	TGTGCCAGCAGCCTGCGGACAGACTATGGCTGCACCTTC
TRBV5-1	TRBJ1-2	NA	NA	CASSLGSGIPGYTF	TGCGCCAGCAGCTTGGGATCAGGGATCCCTGGCTACACCTTC
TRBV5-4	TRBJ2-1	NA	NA	CASSLKSYYNEQFF	TGTGCCAGCAGCTTGAAGTCCTACTACAATGAGCAGTTCTTC
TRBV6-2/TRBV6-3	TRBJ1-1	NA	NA	CASTRPPGTEAFF	TGTGCCAGCACCAGACCCCCAGGGACTGAAGCTTTCTTT
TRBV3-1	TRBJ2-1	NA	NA	CASSQEVVPNEQFF	TGTGCCAGCAGCCAAGAGGTGGTCCCAAATGAGCAGTTCTTC
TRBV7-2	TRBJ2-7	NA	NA	CASGYQGGYEQYF	TGTGCCAGCGGTTACCAGGGTGGCTACGAGCAGTACTTC
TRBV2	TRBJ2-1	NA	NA	CASMKEVSYNEQFF	TGTGCCAGCATGAAGGAGGTTTCCTACAATGAGCAGTTCTTC
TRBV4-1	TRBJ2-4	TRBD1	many	CASSQAQDRGPYKNIQYF	TGCGCCAGCAGCCAAGCCCAGGACAGGGGCCCTTACAAAAACATTCAGTACTTC
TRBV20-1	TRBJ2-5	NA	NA	CSAKELTQETQYF	TGCAGTGCTAAGGAGTTAACGCAAGAGACCCAGTACTTC
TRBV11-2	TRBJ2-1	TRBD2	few	CASSLAAGGINEQFF	TGTGCCAGCAGCTTAGCGGCGGGGGGCATTAATGAGCAGTTCTTC
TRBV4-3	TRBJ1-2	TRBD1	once	CASSLDPFAGTGDYGYTF	TGCGCCAGCAGCCTCGATCCCTTTGCCGGGACAGGGGACTATGGCTACACCTTC
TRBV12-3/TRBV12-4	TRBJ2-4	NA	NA	CASLGTGHIQYF	TGTGCCAGCCTTGGGACGGGCCACATTCAGTACTTC
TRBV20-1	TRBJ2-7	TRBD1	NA	CSARETGRQGQYF	TGCAGTGCTAGAGAAACAGGCCGACAGGGGCAGTACTTC
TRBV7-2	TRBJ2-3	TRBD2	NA	CASSLTSGTYTDTQYF	TGTGCCAGCAGCCTCACTAGCGGGACATACACAGATACGCAGTATTTT
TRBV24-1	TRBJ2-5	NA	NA	CATSDPGTPNQYF	TGTGCCACCAGTGACCCAGGGACCCCCAATCAGTACTTC
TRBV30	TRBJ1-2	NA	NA	CAWSVAYGYTF	TGTGCCTGGAGTGTAGCGTATGGCTACACCTTC